The sequence of this T cell receptor (beta chain) was determined in a study of blood T cell repertoires in COVID-19. Study-wide context: Sources were T cells, B-cell-depleted T cells, or PBMCs; the material itself was cDNA or gDNA.

Per the germline V gene, CDR1 is KGHSH and CDR2 is LQKENI. V shed 3 bases and J shed 5 bases, with 11 bases lying between them. The CDR3 extends over 13 amino acids. Authors' methods: Nucleated cell number was recorded as an estimate derived from reference gene primer amplification. Using immunoSEQ multiplex PCR, the repertoire was profiled, and TCRdb retains in-frame clones only, with some absent. Clone size and the V and J calls come from that table; the DNA yielded D and trimming. The sample has 70,000 or so clones, around 86% seen once. The specimen sequenced was peripheral blood. This clonotype originated in a woman of 80 years or more with active or convalescent COVID-19. The chain links TRBV18 to TRBJ2-7; D remains ambiguous. The CDR3 is CASSPSGVDEQYF. The CDR3 nucleotides are TGTGCCAGCTCACCCTCCGGAGTCGACGAGCAGTACTTC. Full variable domain (missing parts from reference TRBV18 and TRBJ2-7): NAGVMQNPRHLVRRRGQEARLRCSPMKGHSHVYWYRQLPEEGLKFMVYLQKENIIDESGMPKERFSAEFPKEGPSILRIQQVVRGDSAAYFCASSPSGVDEQYFGPGTRLTVT.